One TCR beta chain is described in this entry. Using immunoSEQ multiplex PCR, the repertoire was profiled, and TCRdb retains in-frame clones only, with some absent. The sample lists just over 150,000 clones, 82% occurring once. This entry belongs to a study of blood T cell repertoires in COVID-19. Study details: There were acute and convalescent COVID-19 samples, and they came from the United States, Italy and Spain. PBMCs, B-cell-depleted T cells, or T cells were the source of the cDNA or gDNA that made up the material.

The sequencing input was peripheral blood. The receptor comes from a woman between 35 and 50 years old with COVID-19, enrolled during active disease.

Here the CDR3 reads CASSLWGQGNTGELFF. The CDR3 DNA reads as TGTGCCAGCAGCTTATGGGGACAGGGAAACACCGGGGAGCTGTTTTTT. The chain carries TRBV11-2 and TRBJ2-2; TRBD1 aligns across 9 bases. The V segment lost 2 bases and the J segment 2 bases; nucleotides outside the gene matches: 3. Looked up from germline, CDR1 is SGHAT and CDR2 is FQNNGV. The CDR3 extends over 16 amino acids.